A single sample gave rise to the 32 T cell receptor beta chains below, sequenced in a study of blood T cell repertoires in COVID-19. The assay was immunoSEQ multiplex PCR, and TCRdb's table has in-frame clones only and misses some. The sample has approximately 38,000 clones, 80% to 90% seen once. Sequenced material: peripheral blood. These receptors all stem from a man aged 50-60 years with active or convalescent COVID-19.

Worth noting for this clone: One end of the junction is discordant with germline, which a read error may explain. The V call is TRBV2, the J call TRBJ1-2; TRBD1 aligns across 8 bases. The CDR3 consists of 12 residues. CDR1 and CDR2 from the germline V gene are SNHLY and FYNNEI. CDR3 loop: CASSEKGGQGAF. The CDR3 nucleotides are TGTGCCAGCAGTGAAAAAGGAGGACAGGGTGCCTTC.

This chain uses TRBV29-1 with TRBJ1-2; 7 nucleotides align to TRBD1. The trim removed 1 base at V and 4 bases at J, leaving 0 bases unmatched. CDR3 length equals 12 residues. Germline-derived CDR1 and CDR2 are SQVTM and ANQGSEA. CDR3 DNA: TGCAGCGTTGAAGCAGGGGGCTATGGCTACACCTTC. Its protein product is CSVEAGGYGYTF.

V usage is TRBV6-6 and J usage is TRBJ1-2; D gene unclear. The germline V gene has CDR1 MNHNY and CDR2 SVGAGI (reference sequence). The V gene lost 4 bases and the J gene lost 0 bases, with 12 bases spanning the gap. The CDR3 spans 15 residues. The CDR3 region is CASSFGDSTNYGYTF. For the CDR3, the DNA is TGTGCCAGCAGTTTCGGGGATTCGACTAACTATGGCTACACCTTC.

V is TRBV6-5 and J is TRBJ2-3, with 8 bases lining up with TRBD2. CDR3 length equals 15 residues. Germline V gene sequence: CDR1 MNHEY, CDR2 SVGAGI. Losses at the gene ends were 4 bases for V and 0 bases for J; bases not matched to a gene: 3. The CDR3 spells CASSWGLVSTDTQYF. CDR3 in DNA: TGTGCCAGCAGTTGGGGACTAGTCAGCACAGATACGCAGTATTTT.

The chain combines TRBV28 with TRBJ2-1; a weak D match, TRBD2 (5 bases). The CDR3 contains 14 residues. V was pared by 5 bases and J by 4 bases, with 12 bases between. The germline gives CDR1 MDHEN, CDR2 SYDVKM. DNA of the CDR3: TGTGCCAGCAGTGGGCCAGCGGCGTACAATGAGCAGTTCTTC. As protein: CASSGPAAYNEQFF. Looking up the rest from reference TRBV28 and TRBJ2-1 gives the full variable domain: DVKVTQSSRYLVKRTGEKVFLECVQDMDHENMFWYRQDPGLGLRLIYFSYDVKMKEKGDIPEGYSVSREKKERFSLILESASTNQTSMYLCASSGPAAYNEQFFGPGTRLTVL.

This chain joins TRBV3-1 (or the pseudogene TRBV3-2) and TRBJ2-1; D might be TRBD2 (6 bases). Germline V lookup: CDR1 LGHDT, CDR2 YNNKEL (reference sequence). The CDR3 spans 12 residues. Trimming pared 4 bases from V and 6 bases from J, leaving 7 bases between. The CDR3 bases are TGTGCCAGCAGCCGAGCGGGCAATGAGCAGTTCTTC. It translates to CASSRAGNEQFF.

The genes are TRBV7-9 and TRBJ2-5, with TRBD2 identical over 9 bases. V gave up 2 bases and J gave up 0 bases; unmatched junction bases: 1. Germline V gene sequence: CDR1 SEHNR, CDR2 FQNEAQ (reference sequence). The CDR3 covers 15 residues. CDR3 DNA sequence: TGTGCCAGCAGCTTAAGCGGGGGGTACCAAGAGACCCAGTACTTC. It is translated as CASSLSGGYQETQYF.

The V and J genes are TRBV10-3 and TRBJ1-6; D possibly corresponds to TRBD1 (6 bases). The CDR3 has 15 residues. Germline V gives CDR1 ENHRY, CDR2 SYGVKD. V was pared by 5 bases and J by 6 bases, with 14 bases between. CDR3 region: CAISPNREFNSPLHF. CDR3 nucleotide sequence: TGTGCCATCAGTCCCAACAGGGAATTTAATTCACCCCTCCACTTT.

The CDR3, as DNA: TGTGCCAGCAGTCCGTCACTAGCGGGGGGCGGGGTCAATGAGCAGTTCTTC. The encoded protein is CASSPSLAGGGVNEQFF. V gene TRBV2 combines with J gene TRBJ2-1, with 12 positions matching TRBD2. V lost 5 bases to trimming and J lost 6 bases; unmatched junction nucleotides: 11. The CDR3 covers 17 residues. Germline V CDR1 and CDR2: SNHLY, FYNNEI.

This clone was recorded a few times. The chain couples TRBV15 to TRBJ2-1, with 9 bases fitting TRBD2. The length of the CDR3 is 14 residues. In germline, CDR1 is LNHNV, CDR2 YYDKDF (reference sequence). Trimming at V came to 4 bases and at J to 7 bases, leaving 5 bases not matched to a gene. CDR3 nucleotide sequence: TGTGCCACCAGCATACTAGCGGGTGAGAATGAGCAGTTCTTC. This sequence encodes CATSILAGENEQFF.

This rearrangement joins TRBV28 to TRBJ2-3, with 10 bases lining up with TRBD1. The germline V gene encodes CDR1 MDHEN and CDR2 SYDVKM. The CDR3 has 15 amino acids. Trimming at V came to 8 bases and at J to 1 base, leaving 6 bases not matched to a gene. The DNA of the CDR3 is TGTGCCAGCTGGGGGACAGGGGTACGCACAGATACGCAGTATTTT. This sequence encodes CASWGTGVRTDTQYF.

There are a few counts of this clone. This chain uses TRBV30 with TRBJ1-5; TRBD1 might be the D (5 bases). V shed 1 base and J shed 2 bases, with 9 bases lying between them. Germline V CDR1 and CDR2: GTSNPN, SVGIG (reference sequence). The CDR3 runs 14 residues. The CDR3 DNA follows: TGTGCCTGGAGTGATCCAGGGCGCAATCAGCCCCAGCATTTT. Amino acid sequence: CAWSDPGRNQPQHF.

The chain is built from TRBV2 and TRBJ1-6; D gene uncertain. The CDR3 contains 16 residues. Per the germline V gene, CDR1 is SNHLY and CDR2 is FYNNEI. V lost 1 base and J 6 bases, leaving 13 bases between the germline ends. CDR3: CASSEGASRGNSPLHF. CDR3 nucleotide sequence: TGTGCCAGCAGTGAAGGGGCAAGCCGGGGTAATTCACCCCTCCACTTT.

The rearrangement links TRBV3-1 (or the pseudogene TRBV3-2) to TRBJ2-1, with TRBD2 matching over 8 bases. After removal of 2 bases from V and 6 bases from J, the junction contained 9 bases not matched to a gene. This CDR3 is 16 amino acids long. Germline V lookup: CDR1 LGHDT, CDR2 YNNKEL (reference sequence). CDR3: CASSQRLLAGSNEQFF. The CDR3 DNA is TGTGCCAGCAGCCAAAGACTGCTAGCGGGCTCCAATGAGCAGTTCTTC.

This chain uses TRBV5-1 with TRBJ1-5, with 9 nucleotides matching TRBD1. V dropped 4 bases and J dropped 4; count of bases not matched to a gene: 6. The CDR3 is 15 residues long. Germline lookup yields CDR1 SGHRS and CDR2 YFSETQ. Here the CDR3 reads CASSIAGTGNQPQHF. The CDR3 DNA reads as TGCGCCAGCAGCATCGCCGGGACAGGGAATCAGCCCCAGCATTTT.

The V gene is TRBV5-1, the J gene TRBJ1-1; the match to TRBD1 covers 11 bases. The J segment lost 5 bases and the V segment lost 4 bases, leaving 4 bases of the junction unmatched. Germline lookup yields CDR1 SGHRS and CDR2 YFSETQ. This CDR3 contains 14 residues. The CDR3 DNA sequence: TGCGCCAGCAGCCAGGACAGGGGGCATACTGAAGCTTTCTTT. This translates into CASSQDRGHTEAFF. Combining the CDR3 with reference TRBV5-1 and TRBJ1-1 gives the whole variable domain KAGVTQTPRYLIKTRGQQVTLSCSPISGHRSVSWYQQTPGQGLQFLFEYFSETQRNKGNFPGRFSGRQFSNSRSEMNVSTLELGDSALYLCASSQDRGHTEAFFGQGTRLTVV.

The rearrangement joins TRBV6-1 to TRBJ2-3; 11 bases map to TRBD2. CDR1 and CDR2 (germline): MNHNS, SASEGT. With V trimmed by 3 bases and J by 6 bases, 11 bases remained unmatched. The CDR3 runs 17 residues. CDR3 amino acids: CASSERVAGGLADTQYF. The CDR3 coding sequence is TGTGCCAGCAGTGAGAGGGTAGCGGGGGGGCTAGCCGATACGCAGTATTTT.

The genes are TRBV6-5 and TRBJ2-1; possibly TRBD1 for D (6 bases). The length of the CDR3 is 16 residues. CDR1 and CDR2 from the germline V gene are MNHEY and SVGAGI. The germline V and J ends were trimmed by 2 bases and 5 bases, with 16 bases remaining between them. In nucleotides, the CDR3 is TGTGCCAGCAGTTACCTCGGCAGGGGAAGGGACAATGAGCAGTTCTTC. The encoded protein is CASSYLGRGRDNEQFF.

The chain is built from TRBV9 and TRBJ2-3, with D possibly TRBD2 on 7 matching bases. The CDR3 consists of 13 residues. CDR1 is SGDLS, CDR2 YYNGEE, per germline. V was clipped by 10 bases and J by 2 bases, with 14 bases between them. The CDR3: CAGGRGPTDTQYF. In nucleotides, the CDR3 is TGTGCCGGGGGGCGGGGGCCCACAGATACGCAGTATTTT.

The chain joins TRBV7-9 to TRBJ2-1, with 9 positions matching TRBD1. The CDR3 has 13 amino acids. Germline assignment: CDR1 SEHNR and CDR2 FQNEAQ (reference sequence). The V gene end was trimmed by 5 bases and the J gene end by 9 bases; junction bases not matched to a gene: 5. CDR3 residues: CASSEQGASEQFF. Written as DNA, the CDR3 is TGTGCCAGCAGCGAACAGGGGGCGAGTGAGCAGTTCTTC.

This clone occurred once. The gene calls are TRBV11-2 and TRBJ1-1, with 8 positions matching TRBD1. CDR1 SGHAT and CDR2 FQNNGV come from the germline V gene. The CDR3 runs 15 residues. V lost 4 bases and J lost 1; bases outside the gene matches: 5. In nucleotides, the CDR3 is TGTGCCAGCAGCTCAAGGACAGGGAAGAACACTGAAGCTTTCTTT. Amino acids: CASSSRTGKNTEAFF.

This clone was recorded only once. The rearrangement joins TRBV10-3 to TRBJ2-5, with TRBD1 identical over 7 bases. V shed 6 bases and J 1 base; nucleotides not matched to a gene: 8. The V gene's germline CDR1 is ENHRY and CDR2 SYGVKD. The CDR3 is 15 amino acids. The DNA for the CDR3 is TGTGCCATCAGCGAGGGGGCACTGGGCCAAGAGACCCAGTACTTC. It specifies CAISEGALGQETQYF.

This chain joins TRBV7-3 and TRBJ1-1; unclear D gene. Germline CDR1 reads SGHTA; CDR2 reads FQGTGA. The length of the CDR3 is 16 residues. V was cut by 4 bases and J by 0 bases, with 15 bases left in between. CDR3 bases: TGTGCCAGCAGCTCTCCGGCGGGGAGGATGAACACTGAAGCTTTCTTT. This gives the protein CASSSPAGRMNTEAFF.

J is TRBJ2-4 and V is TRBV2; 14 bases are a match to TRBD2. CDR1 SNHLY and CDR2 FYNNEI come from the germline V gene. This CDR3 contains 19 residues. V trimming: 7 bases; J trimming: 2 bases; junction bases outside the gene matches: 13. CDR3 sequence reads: CASKRTGTSGSVSKNIQYF. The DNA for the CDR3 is TGTGCCAGCAAGCGTACTGGGACTAGCGGGAGTGTGTCCAAAAACATTCAGTACTTC.

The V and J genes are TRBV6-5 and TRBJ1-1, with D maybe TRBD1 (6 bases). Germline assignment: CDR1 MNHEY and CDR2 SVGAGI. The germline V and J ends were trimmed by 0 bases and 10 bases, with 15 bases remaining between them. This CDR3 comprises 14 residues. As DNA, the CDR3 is TGTGCCAGCAGTTACTCGTCCAGGGGAGTCAGAGCTTTCTTT. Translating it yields CASSYSSRGVRAFF.

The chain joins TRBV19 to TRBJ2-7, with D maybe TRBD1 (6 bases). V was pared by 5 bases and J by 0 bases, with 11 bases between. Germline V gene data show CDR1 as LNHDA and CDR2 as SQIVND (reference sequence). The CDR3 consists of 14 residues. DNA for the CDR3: TGTGCCAGTAGTCCCGGGACATTCTCCTACGAGCAGTACTTC. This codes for CASSPGTFSYEQYF.

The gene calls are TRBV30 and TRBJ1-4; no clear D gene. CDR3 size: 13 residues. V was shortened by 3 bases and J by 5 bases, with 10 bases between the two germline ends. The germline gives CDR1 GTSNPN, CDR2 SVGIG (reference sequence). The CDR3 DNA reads TGTGCCTGGAGCGTACGGGAGAATGAAAAACTGTTTTTT. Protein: CAWSVRENEKLFF.

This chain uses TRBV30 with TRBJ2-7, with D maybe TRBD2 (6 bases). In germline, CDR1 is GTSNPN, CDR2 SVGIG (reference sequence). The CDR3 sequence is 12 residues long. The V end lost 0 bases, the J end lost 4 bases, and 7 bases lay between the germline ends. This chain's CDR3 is CAWSVGGYEQYF. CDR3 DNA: TGTGCCTGGAGTGTCGGAGGGTACGAGCAGTACTTC.

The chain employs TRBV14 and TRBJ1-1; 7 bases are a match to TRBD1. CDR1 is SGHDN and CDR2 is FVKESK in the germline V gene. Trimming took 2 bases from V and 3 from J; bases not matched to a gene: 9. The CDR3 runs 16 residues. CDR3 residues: CASSQIQGMMHTEAFF. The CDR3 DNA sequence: TGTGCCAGCAGCCAAATACAGGGGATGATGCACACTGAAGCTTTCTTT. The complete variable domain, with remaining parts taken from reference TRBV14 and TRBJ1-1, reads EAGVTQFPSHSVIEKGQTVTLRCDPISGHDNLYWYRRVMGKEIKFLLHFVKESKQDESGMPNNRFLAERTGGTYSTLKVQPAELEDSGVYFCASSQIQGMMHTEAFFGQGTRLTVV.

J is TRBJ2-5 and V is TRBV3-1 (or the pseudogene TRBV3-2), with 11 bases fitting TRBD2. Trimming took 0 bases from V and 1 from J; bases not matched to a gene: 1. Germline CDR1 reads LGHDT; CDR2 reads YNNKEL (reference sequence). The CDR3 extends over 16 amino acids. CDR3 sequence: CASSQELAGAQETQYF. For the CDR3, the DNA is TGTGCCAGCAGCCAAGAACTAGCGGGGGCCCAAGAGACCCAGTACTTC.

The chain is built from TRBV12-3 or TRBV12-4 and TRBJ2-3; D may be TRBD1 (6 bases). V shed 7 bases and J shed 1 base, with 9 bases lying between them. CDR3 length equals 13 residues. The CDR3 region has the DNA TGTGCCAGCAACAGACAGGGCACAGATACGCAGTATTTT. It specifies CASNRQGTDTQYF.

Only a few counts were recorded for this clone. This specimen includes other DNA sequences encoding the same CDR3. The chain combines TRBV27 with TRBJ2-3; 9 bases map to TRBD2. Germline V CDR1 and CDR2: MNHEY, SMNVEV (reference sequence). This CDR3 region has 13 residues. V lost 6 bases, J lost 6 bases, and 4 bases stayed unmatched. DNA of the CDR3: TGTGCCAGCAGGGGACTAGCAGTCGATACGCAGTATTTT. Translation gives CASRGLAVDTQYF.